The rows below give T cell receptor beta chains drawn from one sample of a study. TCRdb fed the 5' RACE reads into MiXCR, producing one record per CDR3 protein. The sample has tens of thousands of distinct CDR3 sequences; 30% are singletons. Sample: tumor-infiltrating memory CD4+ T cells sorted from the breast tumor. Every receptor here comes from a female donor with breast cancer. Both conserved end residues are trimmed from each CDR3. The order of the fields is J gene, V gene, CDR3 protein.

J: TRBJ2-7
V: TRBV12-3/TRBV12-4
CDR3: ASSQSYEQY

J: TRBJ2-2
V: TRBV4-1
CDR3: ASSRGQGVADTGELF

J: TRBJ2-6
V: TRBV4-1
CDR3: ASSQGIWAAQAGANVLT

J: TRBJ2-3
V: TRBV5-4
CDR3: ASSEGLAGRADTQY

J: TRBJ1-1
V: TRBV4-2
CDR3: ASSLEALLGTEAF

J: TRBJ2-5
V: TRBV7-2
CDR3: ASQKVETQY

J: TRBJ2-7
V: TRBV5-1
CDR3: ASSLGQGYYEQY

J: TRBJ2-3
V: TRBV13
CDR3: ASSLRGTSTDTQY

J: TRBJ1-2
V: TRBV5-1
CDR3: ASSLGDRGYGYT

J: TRBJ1-2
V: TRBV12-3/TRBV12-4
CDR3: ASSFRTELGYT